These 13 T cell receptor beta chains were sequenced from one sample in a study of T-cell memory formation after mild COVID-19. TCRdb re-called the 5' RACE reads with MiXCR, one entry per CDR3 protein. The sample yields about 250,000 distinct CDR3 sequences, around 15% seen once. Material for sequencing was PBMCs or a T cell subset sorted from them (not recorded which). The receptors shown here come from a man aged 18-30 years who had mild COVID-19 (a few samples of this study predate the infection). Cell type and time point are not known.

This clonotype was counted many times. This chain links TRBV20-1 with TRBJ1-4; D perhaps matches TRBD1 (5 bases). The CDR3 has 15 residues. Germline CDR1 and CDR2: DFQATT and SNEGSKA (reference sequence). V was trimmed by 2 bases and J by 2 bases, leaving 12 bases between them. The CDR3 coding sequence is TGCAGTGCTAGAAGATACAGGTCGACTAATGAAAAACTGTTTTTT. Translated: CSARRYRSTNEKLFF.

This clonotype has more than one count but fewer than ten. V and J are TRBV7-2 and TRBJ2-4; possibly TRBD2 for D (5 bases). The CDR3 is 15 amino acids. Per the germline V gene, CDR1 is SGHTA and CDR2 is FQGNSA. The ends were cut back, 5 bases at V and 1 base at J, with 12 bases in the middle. The CDR3 nucleotides read TGTGCCAGCAGCCCCCCGAGGGCTGCCAAAAACATTCAGTACTTC. Its protein is CASSPPRAAKNIQYF.

The chain employs TRBV6-6 and TRBJ2-7; possibly TRBD2 for D (5 bases). This CDR3 region has 13 residues. CDR1 and CDR2 from the germline V gene are MNHNY and SVGAGI (reference sequence). The germline V and J ends were trimmed by 2 bases and 7 bases, with 12 bases remaining between them. The CDR3, as DNA: TGTGCCAGCAGTTACGGTATCCCGGGGGAGCAGTACGTC. Translation gives CASSYGIPGEQYV.

The V and J genes are TRBV10-3 and TRBJ1-3, with D perhaps TRBD1 (5 bases). V was pared by 2 bases and J by 4 bases, with 9 bases between. The CDR3 is 14 residues long. From germline, CDR1 is ENHRY and CDR2 SYGVKD. The CDR3: CAISEAGSGNTIYF. The CDR3, as DNA: TGTGCCATCAGTGAGGCAGGGTCCGGAAACACCATATATTTT.

The chain has TRBV29-1 and TRBJ1-6, with unresolved D. Germline values: CDR1 SQVTM, CDR2 ANQGSEA. The CDR3 length is 14 residues. Trimming pared 4 bases from V and 5 bases from J, leaving 12 bases between. Written as DNA, the CDR3 is TGCAGCGTTGCTGAAGGCGGGGATAATTCACCCCTCCACTTT. Residues: CSVAEGGDNSPLHF.

In nucleotides, the CDR3 is TGTGCCAGCAACGTGGCAGGGGGCAATTCACCCCTCCACTTT. Protein: CASNVAGGNSPLHF. The chain links TRBV2 to TRBJ1-6; 8 nucleotides agree with TRBD1. After removal of 7 bases from V and 7 bases from J, the junction contained 6 bases not matched to a gene. The length of the CDR3 is 14 residues. The V gene's germline CDR1 is SNHLY and CDR2 FYNNEI.

V and J are TRBV6-1 and TRBJ2-3; TRBD2 matches 11 bases. With 6 bases clipped from V and 0 bases from J, the junction kept 8 bases outside the gene matches. This CDR3 contains 17 residues. CDR1 is MNHNS, CDR2 SASEGT, per germline. The CDR3 DNA reads TGTGCCAGCAGGAGGACTAGCGGGTCCCTTAGCACAGATACGCAGTATTTT. Translation gives CASRRTSGSLSTDTQYF.

This clonotype was observed a handful of times. This CDR3 is CASSSGQDLSPLHF. The DNA for the CDR3 is TGCGCCAGCAGCTCGGGACAGGACCTTTCACCCCTCCACTTT. The J gene is TRBJ1-6, the V gene TRBV5-1; 8 bases map to TRBD1. The CDR3 runs 14 residues. CDR1 SGHRS and CDR2 YFSETQ come from the germline V gene. V dropped 3 bases and J dropped 9; count of bases not matched to a gene: 5.

There are a few counts of this clonotype. The chain recombines TRBV20-1 with TRBJ2-1; D uncertain. V lost 6 bases and J 0 bases, leaving 12 bases between the germline ends. CDR1 DFQATT and CDR2 SNEGSKA come from the germline V gene (reference sequence). This CDR3 has 14 residues. CDR3 nucleotide sequence: TGCAGTGCGGAGCTACTAAACTCCTACAATGAGCAGTTCTTC. It specifies CSAELLNSYNEQFF.

The genes are TRBV6-2 or TRBV6-3 and TRBJ2-5; the match to TRBD2 covers 7 bases. The CDR3 has 15 residues. Germline CDR1 is MNHEY and CDR2 is SVGEGT. V shed 2 bases and J 0 bases; nucleotides not matched to a gene: 3. The DNA for the CDR3 is TGTGCCAGCAGTTACGGGCTAGCGGACCAAGAGACCCAGTACTTC. Amino acids: CASSYGLADQETQYF.

V is TRBV4-2 and J is TRBJ1-1, with a possible D match to TRBD1 (5 bases). Germline assignment: CDR1 LGHNA and CDR2 YNFKEQ. The CDR3 spans 15 residues. The ends were cut back, 0 bases at V and 9 bases at J, with 17 bases in the middle. CDR3 sequence: CASSQEAGQGLKAFF. The CDR3 DNA follows: TGTGCCAGCAGCCAAGAAGCCGGGCAGGGCCTAAAAGCTTTCTTT.

This clonotype was observed a handful of times. The V and J genes are TRBV29-1 and TRBJ1-1, with 9 bases lining up with TRBD1. Germline values: CDR1 SQVTM, CDR2 ANQGSEA. The ends lost 3 bases at V and 6 bases at J; junction bases unmatched: 2. This CDR3 comprises 12 residues. The CDR3 region has the DNA TGCAGCGTTGATGACAGGGGGGCTGAAGCTTTCTTT. This gives the protein CSVDDRGAEAFF.

A few counts support this clonotype. The V and J genes are TRBV5-5 and TRBJ1-5, with D tentatively TRBD1 (5 bases). The length of the CDR3 is 15 residues. With 4 bases removed from V and 5 bases from J, the gap between germline ends came to 16 bases. Germline V lookup: CDR1 SGHKS, CDR2 YYEKEE (reference sequence). The CDR3 loop reads CASSPWYRGDQPQHF. DNA for the CDR3: TGTGCCAGCAGCCCGTGGTATCGAGGGGATCAGCCCCAGCATTTT. Full variable domain (rest looked up from reference TRBV5-5 and TRBJ1-5): DAGVTQSPTHLIKTRGQQVTLRCSPISGHKSVSWYQQVLGQGPQFIFQYYEKEERGRGNFPDRFSARQFPNYSSELNVNALLLGDSALYLCASSPWYRGDQPQHFGDGTRLSIL.